One and the same sample provided the 32 T cell receptor beta chains below, sequenced in a study of blood T cell repertoires in COVID-19. Method: immunoSEQ multiplex PCR; TCRdb's copy keeps in-frame clones and lacks some. The sample holds around 50,000 clones, 80% to 95% seen once. Sample: peripheral blood. The source is a man in his sixties with COVID-19, enrolled during active disease.

The chain has TRBV3-1 (or the pseudogene TRBV3-2) and TRBJ1-2; 8 bases agree with TRBD1. The germline gives CDR1 LGHDT, CDR2 YNNKEL (reference sequence). V trimming: 10 bases; J trimming: 8 bases; junction bases outside the gene matches: 9. The CDR3 extends over 12 amino acids. The CDR3 is CATGTGSGGYTF. The CDR3 DNA reads as TGTGCCACCGGGACAGGCTCCGGAGGCTACACCTTC.

The rearrangement links TRBV19 to TRBJ2-7; D is unclear. Germline assignment: CDR1 LNHDA and CDR2 SQIVND (reference sequence). Trimming took 1 base from V and 3 from J, leaving 7 bases between them. CDR3 length equals 13 residues. Written as DNA, the CDR3 is TGTGCCAGTAGTATAGCCCCAGGCTACGAGCAGTACTTC. This codes for CASSIAPGYEQYF.

This clone was observed a single time. This rearrangement joins TRBV9 to TRBJ1-1, with no clear D. CDR3 length: 13 residues. Trimming pared 3 bases from V and 5 bases from J, leaving 11 bases between. Germline CDR1 is SGDLS and CDR2 is YYNGEE. The chain's CDR3 is CASSASPGTEAFF. CDR3 sequence (DNA): TGTGCCAGCAGCGCCAGCCCGGGGACTGAAGCTTTCTTT.

CDR3 nucleotides: TGTGCCAGCAGTGGAACAGGGGAGAGGTCCTACAATGAGCAGTTCTTC. It encodes CASSGTGERSYNEQFF. The rearrangement uses TRBV28 and TRBJ2-1; 7 nucleotides line up with TRBD1. From germline, CDR1 is MDHEN and CDR2 SYDVKM. J was trimmed by 1 base and V by 5 bases; bases with no gene match: 8. The CDR3 consists of 16 residues.

V and J are TRBV2 and TRBJ1-5; perhaps TRBD1 as D (6 bases). Germline CDR1 reads SNHLY; CDR2 reads FYNNEI. The V gene lost 0 bases and the J gene lost 7 bases, with 16 bases spanning the gap. CDR3 length: 16 residues. The CDR3 reads CASSEAIRGSGQPQHF. The CDR3 nucleotides read TGTGCCAGCAGTGAAGCGATAAGGGGGAGCGGACAGCCCCAGCATTTT. Together with reference TRBV2 and TRBJ1-5, the CDR3 gives the full variable domain: EPEVTQTPSHQVTQMGQEVILRCVPISNHLYFYWYRQILGQKVEFLVSFYNNEISEKSEIFDDQFSVERPDGSNFTLKIRSTKLEDSAMYFCASSEAIRGSGQPQHFGDGTRLSIL.

This sequence joins TRBV27 and TRBJ2-2, with a weak D call TRBD2 (5 bases). This CDR3 is built from 16 residues. Between the trimmed V and J ends, which lost 2 bases and 5 bases, there was a span of 15 bases. Germline V gene sequence: CDR1 MNHEY, CDR2 SMNVEV (reference sequence). CDR3 protein: CASSLRGILETGELFF. In DNA, the CDR3 is TGTGCCAGCAGTTTACGGGGTATCCTGGAAACCGGGGAGCTGTTTTTT.

This clone was counted a single time. The CDR3 protein is CAWSPGTGSDTEAFF. The CDR3, as DNA: TGTGCCTGGAGTCCCGGGACAGGGTCGGACACTGAAGCTTTCTTT. The V and J genes are TRBV30 and TRBJ1-1; 9 nucleotides align to TRBD1. The CDR3 has 15 amino acids. Germline trimming cut 2 bases from V and 3 bases from J; bases unmatched to any gene: 7. In germline, CDR1 is GTSNPN, CDR2 SVGIG (reference sequence).

The V gene is TRBV6-5, the J gene TRBJ2-2, with 7 nucleotides matching TRBD2. Germline V gives CDR1 MNHEY, CDR2 SVGAGI. V dropped 4 bases and J dropped 3; count of bases not matched to a gene: 5. CDR3 length equals 15 residues. The CDR3 loop is CASSSGTTYTGELFF. CDR3 in DNA: TGTGCCAGCAGTTCCGGGACTACTTACACCGGGGAGCTGTTTTTT.

The chain joins TRBV19 to TRBJ1-5; possible D gene TRBD1, 5 bases. Germline CDR1 reads LNHDA; CDR2 reads SQIVND (reference sequence). The CDR3 is made up of 15 amino acids. V was trimmed by 7 bases and J by 2 bases, leaving 15 bases between them. CDR3 in DNA: TGTGCCAGTACCAAGGCGGGGGACGGCAATCAGCCCCAGCATTTT. Protein: CASTKAGDGNQPQHF.

The chain employs TRBV19 and TRBJ2-1, with D tentatively TRBD1 (7 bases). The CDR3 is 17 amino acids. V lost 6 bases and J 7 bases, leaving 25 bases between the germline ends. The germline V gene encodes CDR1 LNHDA and CDR2 SQIVND (reference sequence). This chain's CDR3 is CASRMEGAHPGDNEQFF. The CDR3 DNA reads TGTGCCAGTAGGATGGAGGGGGCGCATCCTGGGGATAATGAGCAGTTCTTC.

J is TRBJ1-1 and V is TRBV27; D is unresolved. Germline V gives CDR1 MNHEY, CDR2 SMNVEV (reference sequence). V was clipped by 8 bases and J by 3 bases, with 10 bases between them. This CDR3 contains 12 residues. CDR3 in DNA: TGTGCCAGCGGAGGAATTTACACTGAAGCTTTCTTT. Encoded protein: CASGGIYTEAFF.

This CDR3 is CASSQDASGGDETQYF. CDR3 coding DNA: TGCGCCAGCAGCCAAGATGCTAGCGGGGGTGACGAGACCCAGTACTTC. This chain links TRBV4-1 with TRBJ2-5, with 10 bases identical to TRBD2. Germline V gives CDR1 MGHRA, CDR2 YSYEKL. The CDR3 runs 16 residues. V lost 0 bases, J lost 5 bases, and 6 bases stayed unmatched.

The chain employs TRBV6-5 and TRBJ2-1; 12 bases align to TRBD2. After removal of 8 bases from V and 4 bases from J, the junction contained 3 bases not matched to a gene. CDR3 size: 14 residues. Germline loops: CDR1 MNHEY, CDR2 SVGAGI. The CDR3 nucleotides read TGTGCCAGCGGACTAGCGGGGTTTTACAATGAGCAGTTCTTC. This encodes CASGLAGFYNEQFF.

This chain connects TRBV5-6 to TRBJ1-2; 8 bases fit TRBD1. The CDR3 loop spans 14 amino acids. V gave up 5 bases and J gave up 4 bases; unmatched junction bases: 7. CDR1 and CDR2 from the germline V gene are SGHDT and YYEEEE. CDR3 DNA: TGTGCCAGCAGGACAAGAGGACAGGGCTATGGCTACACCTTC. It is translated as CASRTRGQGYGYTF.

The chain is built from TRBV7-9 and TRBJ2-3; 11 bases match TRBD2. This CDR3 spans 16 amino acids. Trimming took 5 bases from V and 2 from J; bases not matched to a gene: 6. Germline-derived CDR1 and CDR2 are SEHNR and FQNEAQ (reference sequence). Written as DNA, the CDR3 is TGTGCCAGCAGCCCGGGACTAGCGGTAAACACAGATACGCAGTATTTT. Amino acids: CASSPGLAVNTDTQYF.

The gene calls are TRBV2 and TRBJ1-5; a weak D match, TRBD1 (5 bases). Trimming cost V 3 bases and J 7 bases, with 13 bases left between them. Germline V gene sequence: CDR1 SNHLY, CDR2 FYNNEI. This CDR3 is built from 14 residues. CDR3 sequence reads: CASSDRGSIQPQHF. CDR3 coding DNA: TGTGCCAGCAGTGATCGGGGGTCGATACAGCCCCAGCATTTT.

The gene calls are TRBV10-1 and TRBJ1-1; a weak D match, TRBD1 (6 bases). The CDR3 loop spans 15 amino acids. Looked up from germline, CDR1 is WNHNN and CDR2 is SYGVQD (reference sequence). Trimming removed 0 bases at V and 0 bases at J, with 8 bases between. CDR3 coding DNA: TGCGCCAGCAGTGAGTCCGGGACAATGAACACTGAAGCTTTCTTT. Its translation: CASSESGTMNTEAFF.

This clone was recorded only once. As DNA, the CDR3 is TGCGCCAGCAGCCTGTACCGGACAGACGAGCAGTACTTC. Its translation is CASSLYRTDEQYF. The chain has TRBV5-1 and TRBJ2-7; D is possibly TRBD1 (6 bases). Trimming cost V 4 bases and J 5 bases, with 13 bases left between them. This CDR3 has 13 amino acids. Germline CDR1 reads SGHRS; CDR2 reads YFSETQ.

The rearrangement uses TRBV6-1 and TRBJ1-5; TRBD1 agrees at 7 bases. This CDR3 spans 16 amino acids. The germline gives CDR1 MNHNS, CDR2 SASEGT. Trimming removed 2 bases from V and 2 bases from J; junction bases left unmatched: 6. The CDR3 protein is CASSEFRGTGNQPQHF. The CDR3 nucleotides are TGTGCCAGCAGTGAATTCAGGGGGACTGGCAATCAGCCCCAGCATTTT.

This clone was observed once. This sequence joins TRBV11-2 and TRBJ1-3; perhaps TRBD1 as D (6 bases). V was pared by 0 bases and J by 4 bases, with 16 bases between. Germline values: CDR1 SGHAT, CDR2 FQNNGV. CDR3 size: 17 residues. The DNA of the CDR3 is TGTGCCAGCAGCTTAGAGTCGTTCGGGGGGCCCGGAAACACCATATATTTT. Translated: CASSLESFGGPGNTIYF.

V is TRBV18 and J is TRBJ1-1; 10 bases are shared with TRBD1. The CDR3 is made up of 15 amino acids. The V gene's germline CDR1 is KGHSH and CDR2 LQKENI. V lost 6 bases and J lost 4; bases outside the gene matches: 8. The CDR3 protein is CASSPGTGDLTEAFF. The CDR3 bases are TGTGCCAGCTCGCCAGGGACAGGGGATCTCACTGAAGCTTTCTTT.

The rearrangement uses TRBV11-1 and TRBJ1-5; no firm D call. The CDR3 spans 17 residues. With 0 bases removed from V and 0 bases from J, the gap between germline ends came to 12 bases. Germline V gene sequence: CDR1 SGHAT, CDR2 FQDESV (reference sequence). CDR3 loop: CASSLAHSQYSNQPQHF. CDR3 in DNA: TGTGCCAGCAGCTTAGCCCATAGCCAGTATAGCAATCAGCCCCAGCATTTT.

In DNA, the CDR3 is TGTGCCAGCGTTGTACAGGCCTCTAACTATGGCTACACCTTC. This translates into CASVVQASNYGYTF. V gene TRBV19 combines with J gene TRBJ1-2, with D possibly matching TRBD1 (5 bases). Germline CDR1 reads LNHDA; CDR2 reads SQIVND (reference sequence). Trimming took off 9 bases at V and 0 bases at J, with 14 bases between the two ends. The CDR3 is 14 amino acids.

This chain connects TRBV27 to TRBJ1-6, with 8 bases aligning to TRBD1. The CDR3 length is 14 residues. Germline V gene sequence: CDR1 MNHEY, CDR2 SMNVEV (reference sequence). The trim removed 5 bases at V and 14 bases at J, leaving 11 bases unmatched. Here the CDR3 reads CASSTPGTGRALHF. The CDR3 DNA sequence: TGTGCCAGCAGTACTCCCGGGACAGGCCGGGCCCTCCACTTT.

The gene calls are TRBV19 and TRBJ1-5; TRBD1 matches 7 bases. The CDR3 is 13 residues long. V gave up 5 bases and J gave up 6 bases; unmatched junction bases: 4. CDR1 and CDR2 (germline): LNHDA, SQIVND (reference sequence). CDR3 in DNA: TGTGCCAGTAGTGACAGGGTGCCTCAGCCCCAGCATTTT. Translated: CASSDRVPQPQHF.

The chain carries TRBV4-2 and TRBJ2-3, with TRBD1 identical over 8 bases. The CDR3 is 15 residues long. J was trimmed by 0 bases and V by 5 bases; bases with no gene match: 4. In germline, CDR1 is LGHNA, CDR2 YNFKEQ. CDR3 sequence (DNA): TGTGCCAGCAGCTTCTACAGGGGGAGCACAGATACGCAGTATTTT. Protein product: CASSFYRGSTDTQYF.

The CDR3 reads CASRSGTSGRASEQYF. The CDR3 DNA follows: TGTGCCAGCAGGTCCGGGACTAGCGGGAGGGCGTCCGAGCAGTACTTC. The V and J genes are TRBV6-6 and TRBJ2-7; 16 positions match TRBD2. Germline-derived CDR1 and CDR2 are MNHNY and SVGAGI (reference sequence). V lost 6 bases, J lost 6 bases, and 8 bases stayed unmatched. The CDR3 is made up of 16 amino acids.

This chain joins TRBV3-1 (or the pseudogene TRBV3-2) and TRBJ1-1; unclear D gene. Germline CDR1 reads LGHDT; CDR2 reads YNNKEL (reference sequence). Trimming left V 2 bases short and J 5 bases short, with 15 bases between. The CDR3 totals 15 residues. The CDR3 protein is CASSQSPDPGTEAFF. The CDR3 DNA follows: TGTGCCAGCAGCCAATCACCTGACCCGGGAACTGAAGCTTTCTTT.

The chain joins TRBV3-1 (or the pseudogene TRBV3-2) to TRBJ2-7, with a weak D call TRBD1 (5 bases). Germline V gives CDR1 LGHDT, CDR2 YNNKEL (reference sequence). The germline V and J ends were trimmed by 3 bases and 10 bases, with 19 bases remaining between them. The CDR3 has 14 amino acids. For the CDR3, the DNA is TGTGCCAGCAGCCATGGCGGCGGCAGGGCGGAACAGTACTTC. This translates into CASSHGGGRAEQYF.

The V gene is TRBV24-1, the J gene TRBJ2-5, with 9 bases that match TRBD1. The CDR3 contains 15 residues. Trimming cost V 4 bases and J 2 bases; bases outside gene matches: 4. The germline CDR1 and CDR2 sequences are KGHDR and SFDVKD. The CDR3 loop is CATSDPDRGQETQYF. CDR3 nucleotides: TGTGCCACCAGTGACCCTGACAGGGGGCAAGAGACCCAGTACTTC.

The chain couples TRBV24-1 to TRBJ2-7; tentative D call: TRBD2 (5 bases). Germline CDR1 and CDR2: KGHDR and SFDVKD. The germline V and J ends were trimmed by 5 bases and 0 bases, with 19 bases remaining between them. This CDR3 region has 17 residues. The CDR3 is CATSAFPAGPLSYEQYF. The CDR3 DNA sequence: TGTGCCACCAGTGCCTTCCCGGCGGGCCCTCTCTCCTACGAGCAGTACTTC.

V and J are TRBV28 and TRBJ1-3, with no clear D. The CDR3 length is 16 residues. Germline V CDR1 and CDR2: MDHEN, SYDVKM. Trimming shortened V by 8 bases and J by 0 bases, and 17 bases separated the two germline ends. The CDR3 region has the DNA TGTGCCAGCCGCGGCGGCAGTTCAAGCTCTGGAAACACCATATATTTT. Its protein is CASRGGSSSSGNTIYF.